This T cell receptor (beta chain) was sequenced in a study of T cells in tuberculosis. This CDR3 comprises 18 residues. Looked up from germline, CDR1 is MDHEN and CDR2 is SYDVKM. V dropped 3 bases and J dropped 0; count of bases not matched to a gene: 8. Sequencing used immunoSEQ multiplex PCR; TCRdb keeps in-frame clones, though not all of them. Of 25,000 to 35,000 clones in the sample, less than 95% were seen once. The chain combines TRBV28 with TRBJ2-1; 10 bases agree with TRBD2. The clonotype comes from a donor aged 10-29 years with latent tuberculosis or without tuberculosis infection. Input material: PBMCs. CDR3 region: CASSFTQGTSVSYNEQFF. The CDR3 nucleotides are TGTGCCAGCAGTTTTACGCAAGGGACTAGCGTCTCCTACAATGAGCAGTTCTTC.